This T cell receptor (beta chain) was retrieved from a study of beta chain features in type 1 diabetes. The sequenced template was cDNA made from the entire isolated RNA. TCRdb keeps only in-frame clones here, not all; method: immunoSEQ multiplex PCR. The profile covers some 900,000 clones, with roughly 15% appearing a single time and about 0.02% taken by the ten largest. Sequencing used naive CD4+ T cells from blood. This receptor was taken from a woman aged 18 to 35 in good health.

In DNA, the CDR3 is TGTGCCTCCTCGGGGGATAATCAGCCCCAGCATTTT. Translation gives CASSGDNQPQHF. V is TRBV10-3 and J is TRBJ1-5; D may be TRBD1 (5 bases). With 11 bases removed from V and 4 bases from J, the gap between germline ends came to 12 bases. The CDR3 consists of 12 residues. CDR1 is ENHRY and CDR2 is SYGVKD in the germline V gene.